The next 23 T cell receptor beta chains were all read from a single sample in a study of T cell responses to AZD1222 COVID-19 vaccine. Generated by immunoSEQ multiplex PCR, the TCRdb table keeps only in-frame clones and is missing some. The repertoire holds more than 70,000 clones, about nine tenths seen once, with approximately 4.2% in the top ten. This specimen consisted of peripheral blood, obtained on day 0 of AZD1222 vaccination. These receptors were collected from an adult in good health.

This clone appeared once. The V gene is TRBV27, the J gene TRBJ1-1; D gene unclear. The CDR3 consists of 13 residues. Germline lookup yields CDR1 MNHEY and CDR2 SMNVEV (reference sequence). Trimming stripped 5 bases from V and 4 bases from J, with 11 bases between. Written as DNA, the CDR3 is TGTGCCAGCAGTAATGTCCGTGGCACTGAAGCTTTCTTT. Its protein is CASSNVRGTEAFF.

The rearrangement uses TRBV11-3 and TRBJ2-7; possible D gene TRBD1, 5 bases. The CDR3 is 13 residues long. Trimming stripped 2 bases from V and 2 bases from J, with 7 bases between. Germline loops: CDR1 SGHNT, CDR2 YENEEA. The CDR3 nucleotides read TGTGCCAGCAGCTTACCAGGGACCTACGAGCAGTACTTC. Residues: CASSLPGTYEQYF.

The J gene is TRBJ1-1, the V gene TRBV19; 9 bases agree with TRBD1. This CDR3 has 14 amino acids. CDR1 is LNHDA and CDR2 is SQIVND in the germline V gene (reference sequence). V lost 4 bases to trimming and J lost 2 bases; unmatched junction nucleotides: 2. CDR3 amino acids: CASSRQGGNTEAFF. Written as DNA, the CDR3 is TGTGCCAGTAGTAGACAGGGGGGAAACACTGAAGCTTTCTTT.

As DNA, the CDR3 is TGTGCCAGCCGCACGAGTGGACGGGGCTACACCTTC. As protein: CASRTSGRGYTF. V is TRBV4-2 and J is TRBJ1-2; unclear D gene. CDR1 LGHNA and CDR2 YNFKEQ come from the germline V gene. The CDR3 loop spans 12 amino acids. V lost 8 bases and J lost 8, with 15 bases in between.

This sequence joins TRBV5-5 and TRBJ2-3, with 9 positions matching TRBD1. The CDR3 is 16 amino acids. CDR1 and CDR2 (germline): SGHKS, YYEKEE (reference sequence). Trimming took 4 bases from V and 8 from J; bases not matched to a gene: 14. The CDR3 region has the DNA TGTGCCAGCAGCGGGGCGGGGGACAGGGTGTTTGGTACGCAGTATTTT. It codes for CASSGAGDRVFGTQYF. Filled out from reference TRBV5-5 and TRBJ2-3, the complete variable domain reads DAGVTQSPTHLIKTRGQQVTLRCSPISGHKSVSWYQQVLGQGPQFIFQYYEKEERGRGNFPDRFSARQFPNYSSELNVNALLLGDSALYLCASSGAGDRVFGTQYFGPGTRLTVL.

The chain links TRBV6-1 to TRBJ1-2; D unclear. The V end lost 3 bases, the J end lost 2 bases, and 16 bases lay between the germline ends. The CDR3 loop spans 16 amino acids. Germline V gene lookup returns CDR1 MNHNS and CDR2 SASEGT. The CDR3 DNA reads TGTGCCAGCAGTGACCGGACCGAGTCTCCCAACTATGGCTACACCTTC. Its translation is CASSDRTESPNYGYTF.

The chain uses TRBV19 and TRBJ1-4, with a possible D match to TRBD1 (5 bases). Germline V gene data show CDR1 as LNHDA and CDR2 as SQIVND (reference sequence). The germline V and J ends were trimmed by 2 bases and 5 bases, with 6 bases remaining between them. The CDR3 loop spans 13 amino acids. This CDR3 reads CASSIQGNEKLFF. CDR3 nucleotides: TGTGCCAGTAGTATACAGGGAAATGAAAAACTGTTTTTT. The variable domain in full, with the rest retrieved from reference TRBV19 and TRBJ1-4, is DGGITQSPKYLFRKEGQNVTLSCEQNLNHDAMYWYRQDPGQGLRLIYYSQIVNDFQKGDIAEGYSVSREKKESFPLTVTSAQKNPTAFYLCASSIQGNEKLFFGSGTQLSVL.

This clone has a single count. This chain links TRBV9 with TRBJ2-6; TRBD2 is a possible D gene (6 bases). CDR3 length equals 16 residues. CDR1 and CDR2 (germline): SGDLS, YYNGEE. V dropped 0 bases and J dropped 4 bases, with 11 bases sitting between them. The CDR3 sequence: CASSVAGGDGANVLTF. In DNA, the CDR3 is TGTGCCAGCAGCGTAGCTGGAGGGGACGGGGCCAACGTCCTGACTTTC.

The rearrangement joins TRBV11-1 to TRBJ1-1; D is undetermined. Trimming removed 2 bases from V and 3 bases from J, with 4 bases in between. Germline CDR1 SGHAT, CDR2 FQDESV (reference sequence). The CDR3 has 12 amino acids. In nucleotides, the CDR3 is TGTGCCAGCAGCTTAATTTACACTGAAGCTTTCTTT. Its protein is CASSLIYTEAFF.

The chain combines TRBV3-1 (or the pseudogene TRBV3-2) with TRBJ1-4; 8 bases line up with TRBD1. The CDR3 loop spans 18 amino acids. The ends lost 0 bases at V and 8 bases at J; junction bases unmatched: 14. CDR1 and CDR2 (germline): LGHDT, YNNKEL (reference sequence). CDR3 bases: TGTGCCAGCAGCCAAGACGGCAGGGGGCGCGGGGAAGGGGAAAAACTGTTTTTT. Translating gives CASSQDGRGRGEGEKLFF.

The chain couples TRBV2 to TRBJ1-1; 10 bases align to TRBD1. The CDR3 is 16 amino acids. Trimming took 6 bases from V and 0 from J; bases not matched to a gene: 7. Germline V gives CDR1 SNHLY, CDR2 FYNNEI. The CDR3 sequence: CASRGQGVIMNTEAFF. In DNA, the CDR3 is TGTGCCAGCAGAGGACAGGGGGTCATAATGAACACTGAAGCTTTCTTT.

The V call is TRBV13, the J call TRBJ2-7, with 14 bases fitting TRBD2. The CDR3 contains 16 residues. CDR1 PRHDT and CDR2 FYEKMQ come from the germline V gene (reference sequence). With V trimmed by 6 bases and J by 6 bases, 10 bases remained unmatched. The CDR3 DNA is TGTGCCAGCAGTCCCTCGGGAGGACTAGCGGGAGGCGAGCAGTACTTC. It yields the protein CASSPSGGLAGGEQYF.

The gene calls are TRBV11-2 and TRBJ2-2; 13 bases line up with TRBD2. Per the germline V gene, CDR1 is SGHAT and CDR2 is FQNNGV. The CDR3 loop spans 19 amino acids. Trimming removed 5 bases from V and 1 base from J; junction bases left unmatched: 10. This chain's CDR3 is CASSARTSGGLLNTGELFF. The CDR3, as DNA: TGTGCCAGCAGCGCAAGGACTAGCGGGGGCCTTCTGAACACCGGGGAGCTGTTTTTT.

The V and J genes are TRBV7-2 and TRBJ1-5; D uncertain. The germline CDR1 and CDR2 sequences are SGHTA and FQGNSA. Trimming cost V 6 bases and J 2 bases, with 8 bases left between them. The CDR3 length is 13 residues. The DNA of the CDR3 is TGTGCCAGCAGTACCCGAGGCAATCAGCCCCAGCATTTT. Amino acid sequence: CASSTRGNQPQHF.

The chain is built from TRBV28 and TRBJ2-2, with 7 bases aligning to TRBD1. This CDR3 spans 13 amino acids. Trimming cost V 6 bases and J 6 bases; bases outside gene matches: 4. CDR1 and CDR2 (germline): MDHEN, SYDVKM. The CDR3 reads CASSLDRAGELFF. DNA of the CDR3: TGTGCCAGCAGCCTAGACAGGGCCGGGGAGCTGTTTTTT.

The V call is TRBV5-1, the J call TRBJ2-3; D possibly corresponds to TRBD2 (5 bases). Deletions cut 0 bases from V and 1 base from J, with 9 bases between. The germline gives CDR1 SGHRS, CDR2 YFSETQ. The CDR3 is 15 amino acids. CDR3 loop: CASSLDGSGTDTQYF. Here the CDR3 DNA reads TGCGCCAGCAGCTTGGATGGTAGCGGCACAGATACGCAGTATTTT.

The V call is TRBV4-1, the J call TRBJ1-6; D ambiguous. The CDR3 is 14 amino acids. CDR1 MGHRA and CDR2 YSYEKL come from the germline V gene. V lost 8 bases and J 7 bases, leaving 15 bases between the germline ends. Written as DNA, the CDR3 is TGCGCCAGCGCCACCCCGGGGAGAAATTCACCCCTCCACTTT. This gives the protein CASATPGRNSPLHF.

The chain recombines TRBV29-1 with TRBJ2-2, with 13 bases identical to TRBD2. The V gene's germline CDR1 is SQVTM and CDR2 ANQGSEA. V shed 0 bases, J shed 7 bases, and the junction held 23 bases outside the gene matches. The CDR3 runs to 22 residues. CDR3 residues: CSVEDLPRLAGGSIARNGELFF. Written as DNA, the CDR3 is TGCAGCGTTGAAGATCTCCCCAGACTAGCGGGGGGCTCTATCGCTAGGAACGGGGAGCTGTTTTTT.

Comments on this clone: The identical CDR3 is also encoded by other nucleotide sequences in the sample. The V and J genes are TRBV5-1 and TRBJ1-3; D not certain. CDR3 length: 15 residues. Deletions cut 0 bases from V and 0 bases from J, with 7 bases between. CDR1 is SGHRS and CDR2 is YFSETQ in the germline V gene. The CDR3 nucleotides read TGCGCCAGCAGCTTGGACGGGAGCTCTGGAAACACCATATATTTT. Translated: CASSLDGSSGNTIYF.

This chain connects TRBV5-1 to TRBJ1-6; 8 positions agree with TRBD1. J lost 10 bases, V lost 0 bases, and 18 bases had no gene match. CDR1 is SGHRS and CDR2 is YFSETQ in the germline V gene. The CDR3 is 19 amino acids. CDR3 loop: CASSLVGQGAPLGYSPLHF. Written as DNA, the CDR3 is TGCGCCAGCAGCTTGGTGGGGCAGGGGGCGCCTCTTGGGTACTCACCCCTCCACTTT.

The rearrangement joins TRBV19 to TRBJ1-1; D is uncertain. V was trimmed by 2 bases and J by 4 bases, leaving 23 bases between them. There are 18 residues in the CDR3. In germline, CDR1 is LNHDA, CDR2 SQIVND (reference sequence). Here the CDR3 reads CASSINTYKAAGGTEAFF. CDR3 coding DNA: TGTGCCAGTAGTATAAATACATATAAGGCAGCCGGAGGCACTGAAGCTTTCTTT.

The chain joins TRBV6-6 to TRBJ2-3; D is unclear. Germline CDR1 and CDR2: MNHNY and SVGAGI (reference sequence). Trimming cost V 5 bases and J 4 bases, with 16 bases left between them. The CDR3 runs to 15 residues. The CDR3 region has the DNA TGTGCCAGCAGTGGCCTCGGGCAGGTCGCAGATACGCAGTATTTT. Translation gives CASSGLGQVADTQYF.

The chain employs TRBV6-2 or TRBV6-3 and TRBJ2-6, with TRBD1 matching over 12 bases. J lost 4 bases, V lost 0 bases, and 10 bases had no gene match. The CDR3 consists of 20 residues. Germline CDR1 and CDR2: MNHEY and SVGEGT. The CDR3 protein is CASSYSVGGQGARGANVLTF. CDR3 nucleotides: TGTGCCAGCAGTTACTCGGTCGGGGGACAGGGGGCGCGAGGGGCCAACGTCCTGACTTTC.